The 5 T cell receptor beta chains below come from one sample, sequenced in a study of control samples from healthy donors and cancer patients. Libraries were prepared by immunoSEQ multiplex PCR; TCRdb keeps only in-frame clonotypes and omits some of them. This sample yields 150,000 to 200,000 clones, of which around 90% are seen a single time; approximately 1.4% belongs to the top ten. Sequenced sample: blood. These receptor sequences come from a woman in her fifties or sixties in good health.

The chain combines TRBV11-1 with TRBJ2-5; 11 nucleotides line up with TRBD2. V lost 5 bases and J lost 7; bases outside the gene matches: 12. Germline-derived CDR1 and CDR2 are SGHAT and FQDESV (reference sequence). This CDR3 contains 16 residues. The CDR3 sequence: CASSPAGTSGQGTQYF. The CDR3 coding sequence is TGTGCCAGCAGCCCAGCCGGGACTAGCGGCCAGGGGACCCAGTACTTC.

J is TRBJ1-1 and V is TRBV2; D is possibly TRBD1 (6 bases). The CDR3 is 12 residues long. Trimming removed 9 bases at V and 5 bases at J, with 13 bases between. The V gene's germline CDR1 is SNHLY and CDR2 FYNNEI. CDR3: CARSRGGTEAFF. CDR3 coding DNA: TGTGCCAGGTCCAGGGGCGGGACTGAAGCTTTCTTT.

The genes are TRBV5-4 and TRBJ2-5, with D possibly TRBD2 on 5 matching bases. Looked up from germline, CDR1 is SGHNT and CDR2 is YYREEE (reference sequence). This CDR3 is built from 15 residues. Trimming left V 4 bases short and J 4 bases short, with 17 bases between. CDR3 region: CASSLAGRRRETQYF. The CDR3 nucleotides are TGTGCCAGCAGCCTGGCAGGTAGGAGGAGAGAGACCCAGTACTTC. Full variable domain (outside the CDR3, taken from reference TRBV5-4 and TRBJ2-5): ETGVTQSPTHLIKTRGQQVTLRCSSQSGHNTVSWYQQALGQGPQFIFQYYREEENGRGNFPPRFSGLQFPNYSSELNVNALELDDSALYLCASSLAGRRRETQYFGPGTRLLVL.

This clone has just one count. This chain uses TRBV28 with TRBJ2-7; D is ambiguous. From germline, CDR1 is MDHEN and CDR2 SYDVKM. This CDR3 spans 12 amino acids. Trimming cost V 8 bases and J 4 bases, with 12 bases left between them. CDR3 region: CASGDRLYEQYF. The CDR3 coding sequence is TGTGCCAGCGGCGACCGGCTTTACGAGCAGTACTTC.

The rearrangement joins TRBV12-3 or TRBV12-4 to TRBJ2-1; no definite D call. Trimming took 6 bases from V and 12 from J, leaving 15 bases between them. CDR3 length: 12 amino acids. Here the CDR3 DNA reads TGTGCCAGCAGCCATAGGTTCGGGCGGCAGTTCTTC. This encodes CASSHRFGRQFF.